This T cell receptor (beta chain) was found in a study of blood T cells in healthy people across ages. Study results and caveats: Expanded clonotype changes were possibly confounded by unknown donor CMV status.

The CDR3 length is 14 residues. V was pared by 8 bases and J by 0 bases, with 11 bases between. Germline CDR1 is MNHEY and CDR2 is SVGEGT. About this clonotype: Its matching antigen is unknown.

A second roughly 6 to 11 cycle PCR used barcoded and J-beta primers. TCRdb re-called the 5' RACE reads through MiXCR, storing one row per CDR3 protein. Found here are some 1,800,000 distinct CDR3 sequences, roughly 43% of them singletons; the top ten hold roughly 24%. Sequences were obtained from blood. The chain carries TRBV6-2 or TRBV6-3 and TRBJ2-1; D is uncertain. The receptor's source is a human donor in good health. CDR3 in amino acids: CASGDRSSYNEQFF. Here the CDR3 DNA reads TGTGCCAGCGGTGACCGTAGCTCCTACAATGAGCAGTTCTTC.